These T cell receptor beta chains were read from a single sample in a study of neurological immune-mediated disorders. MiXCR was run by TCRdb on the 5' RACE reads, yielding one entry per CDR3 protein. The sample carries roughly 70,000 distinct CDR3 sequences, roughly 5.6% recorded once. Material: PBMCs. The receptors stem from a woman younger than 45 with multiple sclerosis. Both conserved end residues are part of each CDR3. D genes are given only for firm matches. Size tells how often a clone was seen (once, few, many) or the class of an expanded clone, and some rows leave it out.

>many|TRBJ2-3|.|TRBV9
CASSVGGASTDTQYF
TGTGCCAGCAGCGTAGGCGGGGCGTCCACAGATACGCAGTATTTT
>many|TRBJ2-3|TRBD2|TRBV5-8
CASSPGRGWTRTDTQYF
TGTGCCAGCAGCCCCGGCCGAGGGTGGACTAGGACGGATACGCAGTATTTT
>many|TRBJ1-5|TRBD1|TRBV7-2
CASSLDRTGNQPQHF
TGTGCCAGCAGCTTAGATCGGACAGGAAATCAGCCCCAGCATTTT
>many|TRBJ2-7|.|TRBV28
CASSKAGQIYEQYF
TGTGCCAGCAGCAAGGCAGGACAGATCTACGAGCAGTACTTC
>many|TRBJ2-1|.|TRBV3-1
CASSQGQGSGEQFF
TGTGCCAGCAGCCAAGGCCAGGGTAGCGGTGAGCAGTTCTTC
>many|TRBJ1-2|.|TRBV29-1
CSVDRDANYGYTF
TGCAGCGTTGACAGGGACGCTAACTATGGCTACACCTTC
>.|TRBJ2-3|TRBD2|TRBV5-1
CASSLAGRLAGASSTDTQYF
TGCGCCAGCAGCTTGGCGGGAAGACTAGCGGGGGCCTCTAGCACAGATACGCAGTATTTT
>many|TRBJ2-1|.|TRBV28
CASSPLDRYNEQFF
TGTGCCAGCAGTCCACTCGACAGATACAATGAGCAGTTCTTC
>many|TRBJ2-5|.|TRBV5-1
CASSQNPGNQETQYF
TGCGCCAGCAGCCAAAACCCAGGGAACCAAGAGACCCAGTACTTC
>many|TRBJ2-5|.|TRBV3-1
CASSQGLGETQYF
TGTGCCAGCAGCCAAGGATTAGGCGAGACCCAGTACTTC